The entry below gives a single TCR beta chain sequence along with its context. This CDR3 spans 12 amino acids. Trimming took off 3 bases at V and 6 bases at J, with 10 bases between the two ends. From germline, CDR1 is SGHRS and CDR2 YFSETQ. This entry comes from a study of blood T cell repertoires in COVID-19. Study summary: Whether acute or convalescent, the COVID-19 samples came from the United States, Italy and Spain. The analysed material was cDNA or gDNA that came from T cells, B-cell-depleted T cells, or PBMCs.

Per the original data handling: Cell counts per sample came from amplifying reference gene primers. Sequencing was performed with immunoSEQ multiplex PCR; in TCRdb, only in-frame clones are kept and a portion is missing. V and J calls and clone size are copied from that table; D and trimming were computed from the DNA. Of roughly 180,000 clones in the sample, 81% were seen once. Seattle's enrolled individuals joined amid active infection and were then monitored longitudinally. This TCR came from a woman in her forties with COVID-19, enrolled during active disease. The chain recombines TRBV5-1 with TRBJ2-7, with a tentative D call TRBD2 (6 bases). The material sequenced was peripheral blood. The CDR3 here is CASSSQGGEQYF. CDR3 coding DNA: TGCGCCAGCAGCTCCCAGGGAGGCGAGCAGTACTTC.